Listed below are T cell receptor beta chains from one sample, sequenced in a study of OX40 agonist ivuxolimab in advanced cancers. Clones were sequenced by immunoSEQ multiplex PCR, and TCRdb holds only the in-frame ones, with some missing. The sample lists tens of thousands of clones; approximately 79% were seen once. Sequences were derived from CD4+ or CD8+ T cells sorted from blood, sampled in a trial of the OX40 agonist ivuxolimab. These receptors were obtained from an adult with an advanced solid tumor such as melanoma, head and neck, liver or kidney cancer. CDR3s include the opening cysteine and the closing phenylalanine or tryptophan. D genes are given only for firm matches. Some rows mark clone size as missing; the rest say once, few, many or name a class of expanded clone.

CDR3 length: 13; D gene: .; clone size: .; J gene: TRBJ2-1; V gene: TRBV7-3; CDR3 protein: CASSFSSTGEQFF; CDR3 DNA: TGTGCCAGCAGCTTCTCTAGCACGGGTGAGCAGTTCTTC
CDR3 length: 14; D gene: .; clone size: .; J gene: TRBJ2-1; V gene: TRBV27; CDR3 protein: CASSLRPEFTEQFF; CDR3 DNA: TGTGCCAGCAGTTTACGGCCCGAGTTTACTGAGCAGTTCTTC
CDR3 length: 17; D gene: .; clone size: .; J gene: TRBJ1-5; V gene: TRBV28; CDR3 protein: CASSLRFGSHSNQPQHF; CDR3 DNA: TGTGCCAGCAGTTTAAGGTTTGGATCACATAGCAATCAGCCCCAGCATTTT
CDR3 length: 16; D gene: .; clone size: .; J gene: TRBJ1-3; V gene: TRBV19; CDR3 protein: CASSLKGGWSGNTIYF; CDR3 DNA: TGTGCCAGTAGCCTTAAGGGGGGCTGGAGTGGAAACACCATATATTTT
CDR3 length: 16; D gene: .; clone size: .; J gene: TRBJ2-6; V gene: TRBV9; CDR3 protein: CASSFRESSGANVLTF; CDR3 DNA: TGTGCCAGCAGCTTCAGGGAAAGCTCTGGGGCCAACGTCCTGACTTTC
CDR3 length: 18; D gene: .; clone size: .; J gene: TRBJ2-3; V gene: TRBV4-2; CDR3 protein: CASSQVRGVGGLTDTQYF; CDR3 DNA: TGTGCCAGCAGCCAAGTCCGGGGAGTAGGAGGGCTCACAGATACGCAGTATTTT
CDR3 length: 15; D gene: .; clone size: .; J gene: TRBJ1-4; V gene: TRBV5-6; CDR3 protein: CASSPGGRTNEKLFF; CDR3 DNA: TGTGCCAGCAGCCCGGGCGGGAGAACTAATGAAAAACTGTTTTTT
CDR3 length: 17; D gene: .; clone size: few; J gene: TRBJ1-2; V gene: TRBV4-3; CDR3 protein: CASSQEGTGRSVYGYTF; CDR3 DNA: TGCGCCAGCAGCCAAGAGGGAACTGGACGGAGCGTCTATGGCTACACCTTC
CDR3 length: 15; D gene: .; clone size: once; J gene: TRBJ2-2; V gene: TRBV19; CDR3 protein: CASTSTSGNTGELFF; CDR3 DNA: TGTGCCAGTACCTCAACCTCAGGGAACACCGGGGAGCTGTTTTTT
CDR3 length: 16; D gene: TRBD1; clone size: .; J gene: TRBJ2-5; V gene: TRBV7-2; CDR3 protein: CASSWGTGPTGGTQYF; CDR3 DNA: TGTGCCAGCAGCTGGGGGACAGGACCAACCGGGGGGACCCAGTACTTC
CDR3 length: 13; D gene: .; clone size: once; J gene: TRBJ2-4; V gene: TRBV11-2; CDR3 protein: CASSLEAGVIQYF; CDR3 DNA: TGTGCCAGCAGCTTAGAGGCAGGGGTCATTCAGTACTTC
CDR3 length: 16; D gene: TRBD2; clone size: once; J gene: TRBJ2-5; V gene: TRBV30; CDR3 protein: CAYTGGAYHASETQYF; CDR3 DNA: TGTGCCTATACCGGGGGGGCTTATCATGCATCGGAGACCCAGTACTTC